This T cell receptor beta chain appears in the sequencing data of a study of beta chain features in type 1 diabetes. In the case of this clone: The antigen remains unidentified.

Germline values: CDR1 SGHNT, CDR2 YENEEA. Trimming took off 7 bases at V and 0 bases at J, with 6 bases between the two ends. This CDR3 is 12 amino acids long. Expressed TCRB transcripts got sequenced, as all isolated RNA was reverse transcribed. Naive, central memory and regulatory T cell samples averaged about 3.57 million immunoSEQ reads each. Method: immunoSEQ multiplex PCR; TCRdb's copy keeps in-frame clones and lacks some. The sample has hundreds of thousands of clones; about 14% are singletons. Naive, central memory, regulatory and stem cell-like memory cells within the CD4+ compartment were sorted using CD45RO/CCR7/CD25/CD127/CD95/CD27. Study-wide points: Among all four CD4+ subsets, Type 1 diabetes patients had TCRB CDR3s that were moderately but significantly shorter. Possible PCR preference for shorter templates applied equally to patients and controls.

The sequenced sample was naive CD4+ T cells from blood. This TCR was sampled from a man aged 18-30 years with type 1 diabetes. The chain recombines TRBV11-3 with TRBJ2-5; D is unresolved. The CDR3 loop is CASTQNQETQYF. In nucleotides, the CDR3 is TGTGCCAGCACACAGAACCAAGAGACCCAGTACTTC.